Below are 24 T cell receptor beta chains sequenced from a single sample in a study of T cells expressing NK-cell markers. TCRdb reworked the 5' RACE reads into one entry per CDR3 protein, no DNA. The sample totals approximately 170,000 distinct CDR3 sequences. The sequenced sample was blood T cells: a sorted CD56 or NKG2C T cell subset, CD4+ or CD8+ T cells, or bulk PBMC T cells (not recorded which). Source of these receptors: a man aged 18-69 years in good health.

This CDR3 is CASSEKTGGRYEQYF. The chain employs TRBV6-1 and TRBJ2-7; TCRdb proposes TRBD2, but this gene call is untestable without DNA. Germline lookup yields CDR1 MNHNS and CDR2 SASEGT. The length of the CDR3 is 15 residues.

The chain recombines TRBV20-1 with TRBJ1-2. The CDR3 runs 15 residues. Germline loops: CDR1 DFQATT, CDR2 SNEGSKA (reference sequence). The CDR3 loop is CSARDAAVIIYGYTF.

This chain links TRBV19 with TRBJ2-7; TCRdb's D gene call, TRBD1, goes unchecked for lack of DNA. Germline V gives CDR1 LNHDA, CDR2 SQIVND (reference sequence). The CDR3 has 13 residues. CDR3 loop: CASSATQGYEQYF.

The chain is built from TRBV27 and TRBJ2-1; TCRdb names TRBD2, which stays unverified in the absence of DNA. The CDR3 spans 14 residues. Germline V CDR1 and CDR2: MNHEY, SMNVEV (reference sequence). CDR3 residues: CASSGAGGRNEQFF.

CDR3 amino acids: CASSPPARSNQPQHF. The chain joins TRBV28 to TRBJ1-5; TCRdb picks TRBD1, but there is no DNA to check that call. Germline values: CDR1 MDHEN, CDR2 SYDVKM. There are 15 residues in the CDR3.

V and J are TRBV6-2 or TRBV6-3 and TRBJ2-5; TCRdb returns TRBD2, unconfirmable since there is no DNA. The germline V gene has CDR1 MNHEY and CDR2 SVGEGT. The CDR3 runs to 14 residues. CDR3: CASSLPSGVETQYF.

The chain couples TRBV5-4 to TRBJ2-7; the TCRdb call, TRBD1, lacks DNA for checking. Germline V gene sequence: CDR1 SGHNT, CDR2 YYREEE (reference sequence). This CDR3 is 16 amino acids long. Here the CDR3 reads CASSNLHGAENYEQYF.

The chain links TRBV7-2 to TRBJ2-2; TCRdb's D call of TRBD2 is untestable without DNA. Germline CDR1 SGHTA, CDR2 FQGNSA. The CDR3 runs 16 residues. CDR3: CASSLVLAGNTGELFF.

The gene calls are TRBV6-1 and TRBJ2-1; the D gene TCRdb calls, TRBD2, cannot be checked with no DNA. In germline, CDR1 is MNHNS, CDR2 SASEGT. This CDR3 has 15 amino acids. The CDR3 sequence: CASSLSGGSGNEQFF.

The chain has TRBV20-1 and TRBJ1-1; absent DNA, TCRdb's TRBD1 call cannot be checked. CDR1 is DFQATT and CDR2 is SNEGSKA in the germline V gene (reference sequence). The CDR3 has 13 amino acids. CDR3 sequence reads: CSAYRTAGAEAFF.

Here the CDR3 reads CASSLGSGSREQYF. This chain connects TRBV7-9 to TRBJ2-7. The germline gives CDR1 SEHNR, CDR2 FQNEAQ (reference sequence). The CDR3 runs to 14 residues.

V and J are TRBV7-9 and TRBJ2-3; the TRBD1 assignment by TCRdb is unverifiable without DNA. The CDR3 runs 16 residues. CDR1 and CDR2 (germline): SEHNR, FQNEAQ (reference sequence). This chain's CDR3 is CASSSRDRTSTDTQYF.

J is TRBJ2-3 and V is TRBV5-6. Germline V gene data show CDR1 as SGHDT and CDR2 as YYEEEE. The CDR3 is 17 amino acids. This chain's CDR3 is CASSLLTLDGRTDTQYF. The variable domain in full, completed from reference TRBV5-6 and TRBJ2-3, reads DAGVTQSPTHLIKTRGQQVTLRCSPKSGHDTVSWYQQALGQGPQFIFQYYEEEERQRGNFPDRFSGHQFPNYSSELNVNALLLGDSALYLCASSLLTLDGRTDTQYFGPGTRLTVL.

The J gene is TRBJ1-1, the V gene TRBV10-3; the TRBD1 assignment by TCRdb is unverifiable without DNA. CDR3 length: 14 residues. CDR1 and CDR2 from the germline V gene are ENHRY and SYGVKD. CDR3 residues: CAITDPTVNTEAFF.

The CDR3 sequence: CASSVGLGSEEQFF. The chain uses TRBV5-8 and TRBJ2-1; TCRdb proposes TRBD2, but this gene call is untestable without DNA. Germline assignment: CDR1 SGHTS and CDR2 YDEGEE. CDR3 size: 14 residues.

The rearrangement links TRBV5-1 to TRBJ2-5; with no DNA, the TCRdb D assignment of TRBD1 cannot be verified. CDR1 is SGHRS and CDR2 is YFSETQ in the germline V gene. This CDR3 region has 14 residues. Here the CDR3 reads CASSPGHPKETQYF.

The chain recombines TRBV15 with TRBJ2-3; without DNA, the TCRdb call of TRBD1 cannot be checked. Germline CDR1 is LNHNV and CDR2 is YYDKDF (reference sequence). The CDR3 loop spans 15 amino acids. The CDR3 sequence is CATSSWTGPLDTQYF. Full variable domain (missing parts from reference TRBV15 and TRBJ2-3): DAMVIQNPRYQVTQFGKPVTLSCSQTLNHNVMYWYQQKSSQAPKLLFHYYDKDFNNEADTPDNFQSRRPNTSFCFLDIRSPGLGDTAMYLCATSSWTGPLDTQYFGPGTRLTVL.

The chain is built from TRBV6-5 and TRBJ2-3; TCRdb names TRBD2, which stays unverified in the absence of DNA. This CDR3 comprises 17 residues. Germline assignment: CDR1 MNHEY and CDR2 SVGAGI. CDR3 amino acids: CASSYSSSGGGTDTQYF.

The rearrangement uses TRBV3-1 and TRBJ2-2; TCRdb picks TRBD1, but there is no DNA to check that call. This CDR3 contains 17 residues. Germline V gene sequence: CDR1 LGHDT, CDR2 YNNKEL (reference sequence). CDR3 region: CASSLRERTRDTGELFF.

CDR3 sequence reads: CATSVGGGADEQFF. The rearrangement uses TRBV15 and TRBJ2-1; checking the TCRdb D call of TRBD2 is not possible without DNA. Germline V gene sequence: CDR1 LNHNV, CDR2 YYDKDF (reference sequence). The CDR3 has 14 amino acids.

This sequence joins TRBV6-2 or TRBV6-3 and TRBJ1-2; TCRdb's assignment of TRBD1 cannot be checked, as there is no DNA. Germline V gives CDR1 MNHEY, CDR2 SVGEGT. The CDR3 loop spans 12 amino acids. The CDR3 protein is CASSNRGPGYTF.

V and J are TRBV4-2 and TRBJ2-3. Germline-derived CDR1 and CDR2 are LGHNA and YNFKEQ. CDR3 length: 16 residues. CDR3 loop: CASSQVQENPTDTQYF.

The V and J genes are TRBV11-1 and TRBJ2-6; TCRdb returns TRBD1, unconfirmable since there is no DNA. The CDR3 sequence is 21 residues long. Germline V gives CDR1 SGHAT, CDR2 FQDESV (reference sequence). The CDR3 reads CASSSDRGPEGRGSGANVLTF.

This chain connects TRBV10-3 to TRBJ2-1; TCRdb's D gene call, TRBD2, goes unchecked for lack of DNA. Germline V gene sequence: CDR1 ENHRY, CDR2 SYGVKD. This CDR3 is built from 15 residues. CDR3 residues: CAISVGAGGDNEQFF.